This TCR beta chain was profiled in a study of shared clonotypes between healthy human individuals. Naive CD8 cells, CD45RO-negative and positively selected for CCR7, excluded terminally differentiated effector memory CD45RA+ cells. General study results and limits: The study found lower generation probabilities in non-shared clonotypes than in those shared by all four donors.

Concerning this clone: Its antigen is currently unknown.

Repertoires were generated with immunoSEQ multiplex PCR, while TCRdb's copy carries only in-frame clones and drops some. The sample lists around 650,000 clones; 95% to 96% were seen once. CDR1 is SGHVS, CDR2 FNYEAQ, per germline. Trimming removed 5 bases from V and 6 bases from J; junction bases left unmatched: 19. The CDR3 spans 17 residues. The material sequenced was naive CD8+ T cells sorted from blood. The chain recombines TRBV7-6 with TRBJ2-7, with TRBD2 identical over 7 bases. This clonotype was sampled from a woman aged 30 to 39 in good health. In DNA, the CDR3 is TGTGCCAGCAGCCCAGAGGCGGGAGACCTCTTCCGGGGCGAGCAGTACTTC. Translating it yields CASSPEAGDLFRGEQYF.